The 4 T cell receptor beta chains given below trace back to one sample, sequenced in a study of blood T cells in healthy people across ages. For the second PCR, which ran for 7 to 11 cycles, a sample-barcoded 5' primer and a J-beta primer mix were used. From the 5' RACE reads, TCRdb called clonotypes with MiXCR, one entry per CDR3 protein. The table shows roughly 1.7 million distinct CDR3 sequences, with 34% occurring only once. Sequencing was done on a sample of blood. The source of these receptors is a woman between 25 and 40 years old in good health.

CDR3 amino acids: CASSPRQGARVGEKLFF. In DNA form, the CDR3 reads TGTGCCAGCAGCCCCAGGCAGGGGGCGCGAGTTGGTGAAAAACTGTTTTTT. This chain joins TRBV7-2 and TRBJ1-4; 8 bases line up with TRBD1. CDR3 size: 17 residues. V gave up 5 bases and J gave up 7 bases; unmatched junction bases: 15. Looked up from germline, CDR1 is SGHTA and CDR2 is FQGNSA. Full variable domain (missing parts from reference TRBV7-2 and TRBJ1-4): GAGVSQSPSNKVTEKGKDVELRCDPISGHTALYWYRQSLGQGLEFLIYFQGNSAPDKSGLPSDRFSAERTGGSVSTLTIQRTQQEDSAVYLCASSPRQGARVGEKLFFGSGTQLSVL.

This clonotype was seen only a few times. The chain couples TRBV6-1 to TRBJ2-1; 9 nucleotides agree with TRBD2. V lost 9 bases, J lost 6 bases, and 18 bases stayed unmatched. CDR3 size: 17 residues. CDR1 and CDR2 (germline): MNHNS, SASEGT. The CDR3 is CASEKHVGRGGINEQFF. The CDR3 bases are TGTGCCAGTGAAAAGCACGTTGGGCGGGGGGGCATCAATGAGCAGTTCTTC.

This clonotype appeared a few times. This chain connects TRBV12-3 or TRBV12-4 to TRBJ2-2, with TRBD2 identical over 8 bases. Losses at the gene ends were 7 bases for V and 2 bases for J; bases not matched to a gene: 12. The CDR3 sequence is 17 residues long. The CDR3 sequence is CASTPLTAGVNTGELFF. CDR3 DNA: TGTGCCAGCACCCCTTTGACAGCGGGGGTTAACACCGGGGAGCTGTTTTTT.

V gene TRBV7-3 combines with J gene TRBJ2-3; tentatively, D is TRBD1 (6 bases). This CDR3 has 17 residues. CDR1 and CDR2 (germline): SGHTA, FQGTGA. The germline V and J ends were trimmed by 1 base and 3 bases, with 17 bases remaining between them. As DNA, the CDR3 is TGTGCCAGCAGCTTAAGAAGGTCACCAAGGGGGACAGATACGCAGTATTTT. The encoded protein is CASSLRRSPRGTDTQYF.